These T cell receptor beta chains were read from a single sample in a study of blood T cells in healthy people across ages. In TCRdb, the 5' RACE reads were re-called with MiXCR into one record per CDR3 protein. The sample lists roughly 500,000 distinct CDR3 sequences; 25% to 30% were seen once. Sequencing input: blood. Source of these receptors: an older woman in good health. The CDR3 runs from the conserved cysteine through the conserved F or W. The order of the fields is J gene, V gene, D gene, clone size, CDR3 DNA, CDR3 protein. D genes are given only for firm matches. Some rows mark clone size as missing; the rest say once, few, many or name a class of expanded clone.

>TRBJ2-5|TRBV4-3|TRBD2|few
TGCGCCAGCAGCCAAGAACTAGCGGGGGGCCAAGAGACCCAGTACTTC
CASSQELAGGQETQYF
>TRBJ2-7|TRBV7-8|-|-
TGTGCCAGCAGCTCGGAGGATGACGGCCCCTACGAGCAGTACTTC
CASSSEDDGPYEQYF
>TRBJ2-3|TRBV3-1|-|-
TGTGCCAGCAGCCAAGGGGCCAGCGGGAGCACAGATACGCAGTATTTT
CASSQGASGSTDTQYF
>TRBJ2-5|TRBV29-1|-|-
TGCAGCGTTGAGGGGTTAGAAGAGACCCAGTACTTC
CSVEGLEETQYF
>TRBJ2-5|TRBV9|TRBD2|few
TGTGCCAGCAGCGTATCTTCTAGCGGGGGGGCCGGGGAGACCCAGTACTTC
CASSVSSSGGAGETQYF
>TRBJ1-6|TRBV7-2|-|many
TGTGCCAGCAGCCTCACCGGACGGCGGGTGGTCTATAATTCACCCCTCCACTTT
CASSLTGRRVVYNSPLHF
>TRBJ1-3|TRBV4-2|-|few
TGTGCCAGCAGCCGGCAAAGGGGTTTCTCTGGAAACACCATATATTTT
CASSRQRGFSGNTIYF
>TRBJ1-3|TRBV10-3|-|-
TGTGCCATCACTCCCGTGGGCTCTGGAGACACCATATATTTT
CAITPVGSGDTIYF
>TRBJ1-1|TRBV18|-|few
TGTGCCAGCTCACCAAGTACGACAGCTAACACTGAAGCTTTCTTT
CASSPSTTANTEAFF
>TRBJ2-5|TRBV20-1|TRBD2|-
TGCAGTCCCTGGGGGGGGTCTGACTACCAAGAGACCCAGTACTTC
CSPWGGSDYQETQYF